These 9 T cell receptor beta chains originate from one sample sequenced in a study of graft-versus-host responses after intestinal transplantation. Lymphocytes (intraepithelial and lamina propria) were released by processing the graft tissue. Assay used: immunoSEQ multiplex PCR; TCRdb lists only in-frame clones, some missing. The repertoire holds tens of thousands of clones, with around 87% as singletons. The input for sequencing was ileum tissue, taken around 190 days after intestinal transplant. The receptors originated from a human patient who received an intestinal transplant, so some T cells may come from the graft donor.

This clone was found once. This chain joins TRBV4-2 and TRBJ2-1; D ambiguous. The V end was cut by 3 bases, the J end by 3 bases, with 3 bases between. The CDR3 length is 12 residues. Looked up from germline, CDR1 is LGHNA and CDR2 is YNFKEQ. The CDR3 region is CASSHDYNEQFF. CDR3 sequence (DNA): TGTGCCAGCAGCCATGACTACAATGAGCAGTTCTTC.

The chain has TRBV19 and TRBJ2-1; TRBD1 matches at 8 bases. The junction had 2 bases not matched to a gene; V was cut back by 3 bases and J by 7 bases. Germline V gene lookup returns CDR1 LNHDA and CDR2 SQIVND (reference sequence). CDR3 length: 13 amino acids. The CDR3 reads CASSINRGNEQFF. The CDR3 DNA sequence: TGTGCCAGTAGTATTAACAGGGGGAATGAGCAGTTCTTC.

This clone was observed a few times. The V call is TRBV6-4, the J call TRBJ2-1, with 10 positions matching TRBD1. Trimming cost V 7 bases and J 9 bases; bases outside gene matches: 12. The CDR3 has 15 amino acids. Germline V lookup: CDR1 MRHNA, CDR2 SNTAGT. The CDR3, as DNA: TGTGCCAGCACCTCCGGGACAGGGGATTTAGTTGAGCAGTTCTTC. Its protein product is CASTSGTGDLVEQFF.

V usage is TRBV6-7 and J usage is TRBJ2-1, with D possibly matching TRBD2 (5 bases). TRBV6-7 is reported as an ORF; its role is uncertain. This CDR3 has 16 amino acids. V lost 0 bases and J 5 bases, leaving 14 bases between the germline ends. The CDR3 reads CASSYSMGRGDNEQFF. In DNA, the CDR3 is TGTGCCAGCAGTTACTCGATGGGGAGAGGAGACAATGAGCAGTTCTTC.

This clone was detected a few times. The J gene is TRBJ2-7, the V gene TRBV2, with TRBD1 matching 8 bases. The germline gives CDR1 SNHLY, CDR2 FYNNEI. The CDR3 consists of 14 residues. V lost 8 bases and J lost 0; bases outside the gene matches: 6. CDR3 coding DNA: TGTGCCAGCCGGACAGGGATCAGCTCCTACGAGCAGTACTTC. Residues: CASRTGISSYEQYF.

J is TRBJ2-4 and V is TRBV11-2; 11 nucleotides match TRBD2. Germline V gives CDR1 SGHAT, CDR2 FQNNGV. J gave up 8 bases and V 1 base, and 10 bases lay outside the gene matches. The CDR3 is 17 amino acids. As DNA, the CDR3 is TGTGCCAGCAGCTTAGCATTTAGCGGGAGGGCGAGGGACATTCAGTACTTC. Amino acid sequence: CASSLAFSGRARDIQYF.

The chain employs TRBV19 and TRBJ1-1; 9 positions match TRBD1. Germline V gene data show CDR1 as LNHDA and CDR2 as SQIVND (reference sequence). With V trimmed by 6 bases and J by 1 base, 12 bases remained unmatched. The CDR3 consists of 17 residues. CDR3 coding DNA: TGTGCCAGTAGGATAAGGACAGGGGATTTATCGAACACTGAAGCTTTCTTT. It specifies CASRIRTGDLSNTEAFF.

The J gene is TRBJ2-2, the V gene TRBV28; D gene ambiguous. The CDR3 sequence is 14 residues long. CDR1 MDHEN and CDR2 SYDVKM come from the germline V gene. V lost 7 bases and J 0 bases, leaving 9 bases between the germline ends. The CDR3 spells CASKRHSNTGELFF. CDR3 DNA sequence: TGTGCCAGCAAGCGTCATTCGAACACCGGGGAGCTGTTTTTT.

The V call is TRBV4-2, the J call TRBJ1-5; 7 bases line up with TRBD1. Trimming took 0 bases from V and 3 from J; bases not matched to a gene: 11. Per the germline V gene, CDR1 is LGHNA and CDR2 is YNFKEQ. The CDR3 has 18 residues. CDR3 coding DNA: TGTGCCAGCAGCCAAGAACCTAGATGGGGACAGTACAATCAGCCCCAGCATTTT. The encoded protein is CASSQEPRWGQYNQPQHF.